This TCR beta chain was profiled in a study of T cell responses to AZD1222 COVID-19 vaccine. Study details: Pooled together were second doses at about 4 or about 12 weeks.

Germline assignment: CDR1 SGHTA and CDR2 FQGNSA. The CDR3 length is 17 residues. V was shortened by 2 bases and J by 0 bases, with 14 bases between the two germline ends. Remarks on this clone: The antigen is undetermined.

General observations from the study: Spike-specific TCRs gained breadth and depth after people received two AZD1222 doses. Dominant at 160-218 and 743-854, vaccine-associated CD4 TCRs also spanned spike.

Some clones are missing from TCRdb's copy, which holds only in-frame ones; the method was immunoSEQ multiplex PCR. The sample contains approximately 90,000 clones, about 91% of which appear only once. The sequencing used peripheral blood, collected on day 0 of AZD1222 vaccination. The chain joins TRBV7-2 to TRBJ1-3, with a weak D call TRBD1 (5 bases). The clonotype was recovered from an adult in good health. The CDR3 is CASSLRVPDTSGNTIYF. The CDR3 DNA is TGTGCCAGCAGCTTACGGGTACCGGACACCTCTGGAAACACCATATATTTT.